This T cell receptor (beta chain) was recorded in a study of OX40 agonist ivuxolimab in advanced cancers. General notes on the study: The costimulatory receptor OX40 (CD134) was targeted by ivuxolimab, a fully human IgG2 agonistic monoclonal antibody. Partial responses occurred in three dose-escalation patients, of whom one had hepatocellular carcinoma and two had cutaneous melanoma. Prior anti-PD-1, anti-PD-L1 or anti-CTLA-4 therapy was permitted, and 30% to 45% of dose-escalation patients had received checkpoint inhibitors. Among the roughly 52 dose-escalation patients, approximately 20 had hepatocellular carcinoma, around 15 melanoma, 9 renal cell carcinoma and 9 head and neck cancer. Peripheral TCRbeta sequencing was intended to test whether TCR sequence diversity was altered and clonal T-cell expansion was caused by ivuxolimab. The paper describes the monotherapy dose-escalation part (N ≈ 50 patients) of the phase I trial of ivuxolimab. In the dose-escalation cohort, around four fifths of patients were male, and the mean age was 60 years with a range of about 20 to 79. Intravenous ivuxolimab was administered to patients every 2 weeks at six dose levels: 0.01, 0.1, 0.3, 1.5, 3 and 10 mg/kg. General findings and caveats noted by the study authors: In the 0.1-3.0 mg/kg groups, partial responders were among the patients with the lowest normalized peripheral clonal expansion, particularly in CD8+ T cells. Low levels of normalized T-cell clonal expansion were also shown by some nonresponding patients. Antigen specificity was not determined for the clonally expanded peripheral T cells. After ivuxolimab, expanded clones were on average more numerous among CD8+ T cells than among CD4+ T cells. At doses of 0.1 to 3.0 mg/kg, clonal expansion of both CD4+ and CD8+ blood T cells was observed from baseline to week 6.

About this clone: This clone's antigen is unknown. Per-nucleotide qualities are absent, and no much larger clonotype sits a single base away.

For sequencing of the TCRbeta CDR3 region, genomic DNA was extracted from the sorted cells. The immunoSEQ Assay was used to sequence the TCRbeta CDR3 regions. TCRdb obtained this table from immuneACCESS and retained in-frame rearrangements with V and J assigned. These tables miss some clones; where compared with another copy, unresolved V genes account for less than half of the shortfall, and the remainder is unexplained. The sample includes more than 100,000 clones, with approximately 92% observed a single time. The ten largest clones capture about 0.14% of the sample. V loses 4 bases of germline sequence and J loses 5 bases, and the interval between the two ends is 14 bases. From a lookup of the germline V gene, CDR1 and CDR2 are SGHRS and YFSETQ. The CDR3, cysteine through phenylalanine, is 14 amino acids long. Only the CDR3 region is kept as DNA, spanning 42 bases read in frame from base 1. Patients with autoimmune disease history or receiving systemic immunosuppression were excluded from the trial. Peripheral blood for TCR sequencing was collected from all dose cohorts at baseline, on cycle 4 day 1, and on cycle 7 day 1. The samples were drawn from a first-in-human, open-label, multicenter phase I dose-escalation trial of ivuxolimab. Adults with locally advanced or metastatic melanoma, renal cell carcinoma, hepatocellular carcinoma or head and neck squamous cell carcinoma were enrolled in the trial. CD4+ and CD8+ T cells were sorted separately from peripheral blood before TCR sequencing.

The sequence is built from TRBV5-1 and TRBJ2-3; the D gene is possibly TRBD1 or TRBD2, with 5 bases matching each. Sequenced here: CD4+ or CD8+ T cells sorted from blood, sampled in a trial of the OX40 agonist ivuxolimab. The clonotype was recovered from an adult with an advanced solid tumor such as melanoma, head and neck, liver or kidney cancer. The sequenced DNA is TGCGCCAGCAGCCGAGGGTGGGGCATAGATACGCAGTATTTT. The resulting protein is CASSRGWGIDTQYF.